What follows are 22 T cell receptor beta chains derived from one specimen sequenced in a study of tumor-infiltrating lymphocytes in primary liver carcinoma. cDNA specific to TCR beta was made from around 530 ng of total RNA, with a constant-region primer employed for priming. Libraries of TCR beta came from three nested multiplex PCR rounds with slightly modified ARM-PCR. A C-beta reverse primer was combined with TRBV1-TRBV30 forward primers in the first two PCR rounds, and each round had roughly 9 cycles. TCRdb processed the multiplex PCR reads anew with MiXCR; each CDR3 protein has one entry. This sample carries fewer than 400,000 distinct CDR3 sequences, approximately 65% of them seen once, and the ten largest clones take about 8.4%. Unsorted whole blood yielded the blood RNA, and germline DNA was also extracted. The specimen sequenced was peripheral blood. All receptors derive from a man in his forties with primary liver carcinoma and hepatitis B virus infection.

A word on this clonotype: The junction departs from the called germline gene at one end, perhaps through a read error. The CDR3 protein is CASSLITSGSHEQYF. The CDR3 nucleotides read TGCGCCAGCAGCCTCATTACTAGCGGAAGCCACGAACAGTACTTC. V is TRBV4-1 and J is TRBJ2-7, with 8 bases that match TRBD2. Germline V CDR1 and CDR2: MGHRA, YSYEKL. The CDR3 is 15 amino acids.

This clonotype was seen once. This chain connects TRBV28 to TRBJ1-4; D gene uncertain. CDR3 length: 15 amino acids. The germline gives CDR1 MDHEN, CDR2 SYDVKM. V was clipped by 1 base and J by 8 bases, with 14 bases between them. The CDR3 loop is CASSLSSTLREKLFF. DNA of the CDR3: TGTGCCAGCAGTTTATCGTCAACGCTGAGGGAAAAACTGTTTTTT.

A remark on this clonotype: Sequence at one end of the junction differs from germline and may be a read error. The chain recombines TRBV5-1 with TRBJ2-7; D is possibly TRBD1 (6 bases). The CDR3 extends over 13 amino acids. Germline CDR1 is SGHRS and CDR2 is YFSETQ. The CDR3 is CASSVGTSYKQYF. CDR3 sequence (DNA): TGCGCCAGCAGCGTGGGGACATCCTACAAGCAGTACTTC.

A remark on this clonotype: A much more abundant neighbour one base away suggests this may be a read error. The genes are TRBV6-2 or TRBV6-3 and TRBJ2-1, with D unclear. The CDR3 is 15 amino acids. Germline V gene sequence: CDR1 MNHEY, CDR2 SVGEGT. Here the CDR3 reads CTSSYSEPSYNEQFF. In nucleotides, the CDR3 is TGTACCAGCAGTTACTCTGAACCCTCCTACAATGAGCAGTTCTTC.

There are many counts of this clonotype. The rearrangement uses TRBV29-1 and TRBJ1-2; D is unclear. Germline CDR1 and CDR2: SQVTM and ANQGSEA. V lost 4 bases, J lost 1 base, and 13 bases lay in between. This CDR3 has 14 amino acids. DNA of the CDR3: TGCAGCGTTGCCGCGGAAGGGATTAACTATGGCTACACCTTC. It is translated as CSVAAEGINYGYTF.

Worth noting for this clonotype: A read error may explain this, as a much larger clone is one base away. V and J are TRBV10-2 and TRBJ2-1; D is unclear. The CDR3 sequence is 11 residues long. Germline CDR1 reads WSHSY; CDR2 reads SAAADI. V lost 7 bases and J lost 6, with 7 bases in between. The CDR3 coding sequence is TGCGCCAGCAACAGCGCCAATGAGCAGTTCTTC. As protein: CASNSANEQFF.

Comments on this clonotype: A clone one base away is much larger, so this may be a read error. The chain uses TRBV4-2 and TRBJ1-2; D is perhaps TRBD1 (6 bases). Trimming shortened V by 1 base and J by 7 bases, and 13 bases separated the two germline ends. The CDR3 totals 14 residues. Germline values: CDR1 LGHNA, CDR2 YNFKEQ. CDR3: CASSQGRGGGGYTF. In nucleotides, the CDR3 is TGTGCCAGCAGCCAAGGTAGAGGGGGAGGTGGCTACACCTTC.

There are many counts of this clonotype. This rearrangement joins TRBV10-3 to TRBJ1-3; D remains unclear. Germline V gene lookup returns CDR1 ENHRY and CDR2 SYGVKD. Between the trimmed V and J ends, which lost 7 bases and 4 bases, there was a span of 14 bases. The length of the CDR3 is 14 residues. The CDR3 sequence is CAIKGASGGNTIYF. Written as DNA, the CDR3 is TGTGCCATCAAGGGCGCCTCGGGGGGAAACACCATATATTTT.

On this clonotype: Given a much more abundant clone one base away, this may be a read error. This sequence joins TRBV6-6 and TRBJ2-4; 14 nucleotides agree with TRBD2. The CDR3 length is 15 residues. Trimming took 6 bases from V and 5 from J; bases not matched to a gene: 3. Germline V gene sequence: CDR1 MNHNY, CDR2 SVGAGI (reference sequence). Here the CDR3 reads CASSGLAGGENIQYF. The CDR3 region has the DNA TGTGCCAGCAGCGGACTAGCGGGAGGTGAAAACATTCAGTACTTC.

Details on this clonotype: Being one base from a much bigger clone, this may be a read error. CDR3 amino acids: CASSSGGGGPNSYNEQFF. The DNA for the CDR3 is TGTGCCAGCAGCTCCGGGGGCGGGGGACCGAATTCCTACAATGAGCAGTTCTTC. This chain connects TRBV11-2 to TRBJ2-1; TRBD2 is a possible D gene (7 bases). V dropped 4 bases and J dropped 1 base, with 20 bases sitting between them. This CDR3 spans 18 amino acids. Per the germline V gene, CDR1 is SGHAT and CDR2 is FQNNGV. The entire variable domain, with the rest obtained from reference TRBV11-2 and TRBJ2-1, is as follows: EAGVAQSPRYKIIEKRQSVAFWCNPISGHATLYWYQQILGQGPKLLIQFQNNGVVDDSQLPKDRFSAERLKGVDSTLKIQPAKLEDSAVYLCASSSGGGGPNSYNEQFFGPGTRLTVL.

The CDR3 DNA follows: TGTGCCAGCAGCTTGGGTCAGGGGAAGGCAGACACCGGGGAGCTGTTTTTT. Translation: CASSLGQGKADTGELFF. The V gene is TRBV5-4, the J gene TRBJ2-2; D is possibly TRBD1 (6 bases). The CDR3 runs 17 residues. V was trimmed by 0 bases and J by 3 bases, leaving 15 bases between them. Germline-derived CDR1 and CDR2 are SGHNT and YYREEE (reference sequence).

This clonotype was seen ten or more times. The CDR3 bases are TGCGCCAGCAGCCAGGGGGAGGGGGCTGTCAACGAGCAGTACTTC. The encoded protein is CASSQGEGAVNEQYF. The rearrangement uses TRBV4-1 and TRBJ2-7; either TRBD1 or TRBD2 may supply D (7 bases each). Germline lookup yields CDR1 MGHRA and CDR2 YSYEKL. The CDR3 sequence is 15 residues long. Trimming left V 3 bases short and J 5 bases short, with 17 bases between.

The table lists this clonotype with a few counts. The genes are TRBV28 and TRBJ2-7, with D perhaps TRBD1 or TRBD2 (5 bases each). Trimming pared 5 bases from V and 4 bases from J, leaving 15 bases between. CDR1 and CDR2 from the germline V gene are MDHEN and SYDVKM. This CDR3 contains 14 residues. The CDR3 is CASSGGPRRYEQYF. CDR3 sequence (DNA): TGTGCCAGCAGTGGGGGACCGAGGAGATACGAGCAGTACTTC.

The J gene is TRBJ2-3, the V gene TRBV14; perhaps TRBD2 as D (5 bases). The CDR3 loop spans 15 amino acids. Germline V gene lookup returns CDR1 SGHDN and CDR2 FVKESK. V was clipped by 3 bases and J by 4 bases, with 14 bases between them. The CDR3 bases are TGTGCCAGCAGCCACAGTAGCGTGAGCGCAGATACGCAGTATTTT. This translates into CASSHSSVSADTQYF.

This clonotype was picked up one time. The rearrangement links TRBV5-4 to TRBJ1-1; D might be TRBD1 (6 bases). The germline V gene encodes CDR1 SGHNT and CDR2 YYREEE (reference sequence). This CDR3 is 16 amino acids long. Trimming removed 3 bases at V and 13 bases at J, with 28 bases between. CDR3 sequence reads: CASSSGGTKGVTECFF. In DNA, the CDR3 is TGTGCCAGCAGCTCTGGGGGGACTAAGGGGGTCACTGAATGTTTCTTT.

CDR3 DNA sequence: TGTGCCAGCAGTTTGACGGGTACGAACACCGGGGAGCTGTTTTTT. Protein product: CASSLTGTNTGELFF. The genes are TRBV6-2 or TRBV6-3 and TRBJ2-2; D is uncertain. Trimming shortened V by 4 bases and J by 0 bases, and 9 bases separated the two germline ends. Germline loops: CDR1 MNHEY, CDR2 SVGEGT. The CDR3 spans 15 residues.

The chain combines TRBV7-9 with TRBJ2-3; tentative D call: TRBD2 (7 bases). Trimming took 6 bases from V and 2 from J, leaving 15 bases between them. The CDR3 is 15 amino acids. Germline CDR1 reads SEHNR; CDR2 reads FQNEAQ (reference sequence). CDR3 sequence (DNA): TGTGCCAGCAGTACCTCGGGGGGCCTCACAGATACGCAGTATTTT. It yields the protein CASSTSGGLTDTQYF.

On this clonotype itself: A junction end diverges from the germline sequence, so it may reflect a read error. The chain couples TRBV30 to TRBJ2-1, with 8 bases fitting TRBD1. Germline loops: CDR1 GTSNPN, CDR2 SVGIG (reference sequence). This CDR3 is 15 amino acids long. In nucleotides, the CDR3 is TGTGTCTGGAGGGTTCGGGACAGGAACTACAATGAGCAGTTCTTC. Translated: CVWRVRDRNYNEQFF.

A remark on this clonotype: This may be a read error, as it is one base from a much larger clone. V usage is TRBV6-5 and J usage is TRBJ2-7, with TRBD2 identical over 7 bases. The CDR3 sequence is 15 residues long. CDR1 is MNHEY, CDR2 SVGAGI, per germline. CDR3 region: CASRYFGGGLYEQYF. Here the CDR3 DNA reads TGTGCCAGCAGATACTTTGGGGGAGGGCTCTACGAGCAGTACTTC.

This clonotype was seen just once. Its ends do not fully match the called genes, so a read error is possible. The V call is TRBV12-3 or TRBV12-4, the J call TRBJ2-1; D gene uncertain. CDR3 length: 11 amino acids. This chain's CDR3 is CASSPQSEQLF. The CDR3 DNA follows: TGTGCCAGCAGTCCCCAGAGTGAGCAGTTATTC.

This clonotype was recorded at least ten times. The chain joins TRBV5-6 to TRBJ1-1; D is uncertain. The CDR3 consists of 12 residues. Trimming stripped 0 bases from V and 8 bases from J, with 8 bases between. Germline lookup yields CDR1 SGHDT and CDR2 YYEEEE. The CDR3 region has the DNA TGTGCCAGCAGCTTGGTTGGTACGGAAGCTTTCTTT. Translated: CASSLVGTEAFF.

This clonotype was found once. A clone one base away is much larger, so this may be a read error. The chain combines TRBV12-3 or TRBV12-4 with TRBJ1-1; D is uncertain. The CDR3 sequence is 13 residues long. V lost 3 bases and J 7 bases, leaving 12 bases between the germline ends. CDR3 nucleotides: TGTGCCAGCAGTTTGTACGGGGAAAATGAAGCTTTCTTT. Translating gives CASSLYGENEAFF.